This TCR beta chain originates from a study of metastatic and nonmetastatic thyroid tumors. Across the whole study: Comparative analysis of repertoires was undertaken across blood and tumor or nodule tissue obtained from malignant and benign thyroid patients.

Original data processing: Clinicopathological groups differed in CDR3, with these differences serving to build a distant-metastasis classifier for papillary thyroid cancer. TCRdb ran MiXCR on the PCR reads. TCRdb, not the original authors, processed these V and J calls. Of over 30,000 clones in the sample, roughly a sixth were seen once. With 5 bases removed from V and 2 bases from J, the gap between germline ends came to 21 bases. The length of the CDR3 is 17 residues. Germline lookup yields CDR1 MNHNS and CDR2 SASEGT. Each patient came to thyroid surgery without any prior treatment (of any kind). This clone was seen many times.

The chain joins TRBV6-1 to TRBJ2-5, with unresolved D. The TCR was taken from a male donor with papillary thyroid cancer or a benign thyroid nodule (not recorded which). Some clones in this sample may be carry-over from other donors' samples. The specimen sequenced was blood. CDR3 nucleotides: TGTGCCAGCAGTAAATCCCTGGGTTGGCCCAAACAAGAGACCCAGTACTTC. This sequence encodes CASSKSLGWPKQETQYF.